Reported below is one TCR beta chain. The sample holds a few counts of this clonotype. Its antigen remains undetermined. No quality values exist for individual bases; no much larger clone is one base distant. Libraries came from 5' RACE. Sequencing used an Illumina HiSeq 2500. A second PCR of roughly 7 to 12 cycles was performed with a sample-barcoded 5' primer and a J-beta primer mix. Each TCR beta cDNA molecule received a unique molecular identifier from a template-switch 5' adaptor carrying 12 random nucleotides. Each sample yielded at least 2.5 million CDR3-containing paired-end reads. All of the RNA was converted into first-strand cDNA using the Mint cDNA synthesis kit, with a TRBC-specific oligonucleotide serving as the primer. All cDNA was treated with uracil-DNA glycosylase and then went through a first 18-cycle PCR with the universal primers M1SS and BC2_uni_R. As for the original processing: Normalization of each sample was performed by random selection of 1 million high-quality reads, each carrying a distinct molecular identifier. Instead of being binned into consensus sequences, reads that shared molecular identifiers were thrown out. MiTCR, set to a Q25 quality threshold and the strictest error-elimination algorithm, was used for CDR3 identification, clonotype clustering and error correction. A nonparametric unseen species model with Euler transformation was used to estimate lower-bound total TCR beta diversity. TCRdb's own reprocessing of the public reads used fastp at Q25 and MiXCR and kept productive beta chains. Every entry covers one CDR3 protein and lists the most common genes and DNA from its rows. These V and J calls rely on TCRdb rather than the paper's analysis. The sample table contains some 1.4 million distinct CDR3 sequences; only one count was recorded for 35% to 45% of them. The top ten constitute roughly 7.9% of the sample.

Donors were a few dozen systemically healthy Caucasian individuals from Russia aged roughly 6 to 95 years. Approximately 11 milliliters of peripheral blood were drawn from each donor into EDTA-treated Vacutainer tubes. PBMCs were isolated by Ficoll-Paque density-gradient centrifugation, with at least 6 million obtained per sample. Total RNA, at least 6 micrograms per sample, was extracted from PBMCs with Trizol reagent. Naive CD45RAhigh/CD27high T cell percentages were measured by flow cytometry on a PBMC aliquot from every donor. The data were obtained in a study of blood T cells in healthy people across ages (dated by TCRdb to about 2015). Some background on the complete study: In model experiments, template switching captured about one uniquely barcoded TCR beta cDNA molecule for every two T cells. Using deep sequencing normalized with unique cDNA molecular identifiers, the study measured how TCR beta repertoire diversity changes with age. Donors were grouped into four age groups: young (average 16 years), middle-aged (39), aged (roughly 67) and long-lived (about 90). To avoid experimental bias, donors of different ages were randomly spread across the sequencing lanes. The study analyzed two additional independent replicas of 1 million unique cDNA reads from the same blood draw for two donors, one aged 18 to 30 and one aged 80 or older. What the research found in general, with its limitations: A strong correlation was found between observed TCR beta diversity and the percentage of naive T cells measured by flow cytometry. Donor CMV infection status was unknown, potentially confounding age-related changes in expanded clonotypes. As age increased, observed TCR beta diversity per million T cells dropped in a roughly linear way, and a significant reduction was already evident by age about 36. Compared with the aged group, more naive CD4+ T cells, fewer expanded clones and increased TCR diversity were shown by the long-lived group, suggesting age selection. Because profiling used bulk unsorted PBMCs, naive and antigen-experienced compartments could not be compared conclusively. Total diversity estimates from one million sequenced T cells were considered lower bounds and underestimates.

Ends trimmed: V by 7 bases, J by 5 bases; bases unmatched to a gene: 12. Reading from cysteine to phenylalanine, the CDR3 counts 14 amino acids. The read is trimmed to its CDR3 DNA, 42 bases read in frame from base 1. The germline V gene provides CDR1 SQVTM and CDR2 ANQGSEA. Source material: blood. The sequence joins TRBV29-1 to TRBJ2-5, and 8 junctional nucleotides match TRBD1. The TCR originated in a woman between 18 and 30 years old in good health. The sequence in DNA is TGCAGCGCTAGAGCAGGGGGCAGGGAGGAGACCCAGTACTTC. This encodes CSARAGGREETQYF. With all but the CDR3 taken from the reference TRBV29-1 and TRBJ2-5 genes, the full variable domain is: SAVISQKPSRDICQRGTSLTIQCQVDSQVTMMFWYRQQPGQSLTLIATANQGSEATYESGFVIDKFPISRPNLTFSTLTVSNMSPEDSSIYLCSARAGGREETQYFGPGTRLLVL.